This T cell receptor (beta chain) was sequenced in a study of blood T cell repertoires in COVID-19. Across the study: Spain, Italy and the United States supplied samples that represented acute and convalescent COVID-19. Sample material is recorded as cDNA or gDNA derived from T cells, B-cell-depleted T cells, or PBMCs.

Profiled with immunoSEQ multiplex PCR; TCRdb holds only in-frame clones, not every one. Seen here are more than 90,000 clones, 81% observed once, and the top ten hold 3.5% to 5%. Germline CDR1 reads MNHNS; CDR2 reads SASEGT. This CDR3 comprises 12 residues. In regard to this clone: The junction departs from the called germline gene at one end, perhaps through a read error.

The chain joins TRBV6-1 to TRBJ1-2; a possible D gene is TRBD1 (6 bases). This clonotype originated in a man between 60 and 70 years old with acute or convalescent COVID-19. Sequencing was carried out using peripheral blood. Written as DNA, the CDR3 is TGTGCCAGCAGTGAAACAGGGATTAAAAGGTCCTTC. Translating it yields CASSETGIKRSF.